Shown below are 29 T cell receptor beta chains from a single sample sequenced in a study of neurological immune-mediated disorders. TCRdb redid the calling of the 5' RACE reads with MiXCR, one entry per CDR3 protein. The sample contains fewer than 40,000 distinct CDR3 sequences, more than 4.5% of which appear only once. Sequenced sample: CD4+ T cells from blood. The source is a man in his late teens or twenties in good health.

This clonotype is categorized as medium-sized (0.01 to 0.1%). V and J are TRBV5-1 and TRBJ2-5, with a tentative D call TRBD2 (6 bases). V dropped 0 bases and J dropped 1 base, with 13 bases sitting between them. This CDR3 spans 16 amino acids. Germline lookup yields CDR1 SGHRS and CDR2 YFSETQ. CDR3 bases: TGCGCCAGCAGCTTGGAGCCTCGGGGGACCCAAGAGACCCAGTACTTC. Protein sequence: CASSLEPRGTQETQYF.

This clonotype showed up many times. The J gene is TRBJ2-3, the V gene TRBV7-2, with D perhaps TRBD1 or TRBD2 (6 bases each). Germline V gives CDR1 SGHTA, CDR2 FQGNSA. V was cut by 1 base and J by 5 bases, with 10 bases left in between. This CDR3 comprises 14 residues. CDR3 sequence (DNA): TGTGCCAGCAGCTTAGGCAGGGGAGGAGATACGCAGTATTTT. It yields the protein CASSLGRGGDTQYF.

In this sample, this clonotype turned up many times. The V and J genes are TRBV3-1 and TRBJ1-1; maybe TRBD1 (5 bases). The CDR3 length is 21 residues. Deletions cut 4 bases from V and 1 base from J, with 31 bases between. CDR1 is LGHDT and CDR2 is YNNKEL in the germline V gene (reference sequence). CDR3 DNA: TGTGCCAGCAGCCGAGGTGTCGCACAGGTGGGGGGTAGTGGGAGGAACACTGAAGCTTTCTTT. Its protein is CASSRGVAQVGGSGRNTEAFF.

This clonotype was detected many times. The chain links TRBV6-1 to TRBJ1-5; D unclear. The CDR3 runs to 12 residues. Germline CDR1 is MNHNS and CDR2 is SASEGT. V shed 2 bases and J shed 11 bases, with 10 bases lying between them. The CDR3 sequence: CASSEFISAQHF. The CDR3 DNA is TGTGCCAGCAGTGAATTTATATCAGCCCAGCATTTT.

This clonotype has at least ten counts. The CDR3 is CAGKGVGTEAFF. The CDR3 DNA reads TGTGCCGGAAAGGGGGTAGGTACTGAAGCTTTCTTT. The rearrangement uses TRBV12-3 or TRBV12-4 and TRBJ1-1; a possible D gene is TRBD1 (6 bases). V lost 11 bases and J 5 bases, leaving 15 bases between the germline ends. The CDR3 is made up of 12 amino acids.

This clonotype has a count of ten or more. The chain links TRBV4-2 to TRBJ2-1; D not certain. Deletions cut 0 bases from V and 12 bases from J, with 12 bases between. From germline, CDR1 is LGHNA and CDR2 YNFKEQ. This CDR3 region has 13 residues. The CDR3, as DNA: TGTGCCAGCAGCCAAGATGTGGGTTCTGGGCAGTTCTTC. This encodes CASSQDVGSGQFF.

This clonotype ranks as medium-sized. The rearrangement uses TRBV20-1 and TRBJ2-5; D may be TRBD1 (6 bases). Germline CDR1 reads DFQATT; CDR2 reads SNEGSKA (reference sequence). This CDR3 region has 13 residues. Trimming removed 5 bases from V and 4 bases from J, with 14 bases in between. The CDR3 nucleotides read TGCAGTGCTGGACAGTCTCCCGCAGAGACCCAGTACTTC. Translating gives CSAGQSPAETQYF.

This clonotype was recorded many times. The rearrangement joins TRBV6-6 to TRBJ1-1; D is possibly TRBD1 (5 bases). The V gene's germline CDR1 is MNHNY and CDR2 SVGAGI (reference sequence). The V gene lost 5 bases and the J gene lost 0 bases, with 7 bases spanning the gap. The CDR3 consists of 13 residues. CDR3 bases: TGTGCCAGCAGTGGGACGGTGAACACTGAAGCTTTCTTT. It specifies CASSGTVNTEAFF.

This rearrangement joins TRBV20-1 to TRBJ2-3, with 11 bases that match TRBD2. CDR3 length: 15 residues. Germline CDR1 reads DFQATT; CDR2 reads SNEGSKA (reference sequence). Germline trimming cut 5 bases from V and 2 bases from J; bases unmatched to any gene: 6. CDR3 region: CSAPGTSGNTDTQYF. CDR3 in DNA: TGCAGTGCTCCCGGGACTAGCGGCAACACAGATACGCAGTATTTT.

The sample holds many counts of this clonotype. The chain combines TRBV3-1 with TRBJ2-7; 10 nucleotides match TRBD1. CDR1 and CDR2 from the germline V gene are LGHDT and YNNKEL (reference sequence). After removal of 3 bases from V and 5 bases from J, the junction contained 7 bases not matched to a gene. This CDR3 is 15 amino acids long. CDR3 DNA: TGTGCCAGCAGCCAGGGGGGACAGGGGATTGACGAGCAGTACTTC. This translates into CASSQGGQGIDEQYF.

This chain links TRBV7-6 with TRBJ1-6, with D possibly TRBD1 on 5 matching bases. The V gene lost 5 bases and the J gene lost 9 bases, with 17 bases spanning the gap. The CDR3 extends over 15 amino acids. Germline CDR1 and CDR2: SGHVS and FNYEAQ. The chain's CDR3 is CASSPAAGRTSPLHF. Written as DNA, the CDR3 is TGTGCCAGCAGCCCAGCAGCAGGGAGAACTTCACCCCTCCACTTT. Together with reference TRBV7-6 and TRBJ1-6, the CDR3 gives the full variable domain: GAGVSQSPRYKVTKRGQDVALRCDPISGHVSLYWYRQALGQGPEFLTYFNYEAQQDKSGLPNDRFSAERPEGSISTLTIQRTEQRDSAMYRCASSPAAGRTSPLHFGNGTRLTVT.

This clonotype was observed at least ten times. The chain recombines TRBV5-5 with TRBJ2-1; no firm D call. With 0 bases removed from V and 7 bases from J, the gap between germline ends came to 8 bases. This CDR3 is built from 13 residues. In germline, CDR1 is SGHKS, CDR2 YYEKEE (reference sequence). CDR3 sequence: CASSLGTVNEQFF. CDR3 nucleotides: TGTGCCAGCAGCTTGGGGACGGTAAATGAGCAGTTCTTC.

This clonotype was seen many times. V is TRBV5-1 and J is TRBJ1-2, with D possibly matching TRBD1 (5 bases). Trimming removed 8 bases from V and 8 bases from J, with 16 bases in between. CDR3 length equals 12 residues. Germline CDR1 is SGHRS and CDR2 is YFSETQ. The CDR3 DNA is TGCGCCAGTGGACACCAGGCGGGCGGCTACACCTTC. It translates to CASGHQAGGYTF.

There are many counts of this clonotype. The chain links TRBV6-5 to TRBJ1-3; D not certain. The germline V gene has CDR1 MNHEY and CDR2 SVGAGI. Trimming took 0 bases from V and 0 from J, leaving 12 bases between them. This CDR3 region has 17 residues. DNA of the CDR3: TGTGCCAGCAGTTACTCCGTCAGTGTAGACTCTGGAAACACCATATATTTT. It yields the protein CASSYSVSVDSGNTIYF.

The CDR3 coding sequence is TGTGCCTGGAGTGTACTCGGAACAGGGCCCACTGAAGCTTTCTTT. It codes for CAWSVLGTGPTEAFF. The chain is built from TRBV30 and TRBJ1-1; D is possibly TRBD1 (6 bases). The CDR3 has 15 residues. Germline V gene sequence: CDR1 GTSNPN, CDR2 SVGIG (reference sequence). V lost 0 bases to trimming and J lost 4 bases, with 15 bases between them.

Many counts were recorded for this clonotype. The chain couples TRBV6-2 or TRBV6-3 to TRBJ1-5, with D possibly matching TRBD1 (6 bases). In germline, CDR1 is MNHEY, CDR2 SVGEGT. CDR3 length equals 14 residues. Between the trimmed V and J ends, which lost 2 bases and 13 bases, there was a span of 18 bases. The CDR3 nucleotides are TGTGCCAGCAGTTACCCGGGGGGGGGACAACCGCAGCATTTT. Amino acids: CASSYPGGGQPQHF.

This clonotype was picked up many times. V gene TRBV30 combines with J gene TRBJ2-3; D unresolved. This CDR3 has 11 residues. V lost 0 bases and J lost 2, with 0 bases in between. Germline V gene data show CDR1 as GTSNPN and CDR2 as SVGIG (reference sequence). In DNA form, the CDR3 reads TGTGCCTGGAGTGTCACAGATACGCAGTATTTT. It translates to CAWSVTDTQYF. Supplemented by reference TRBV30 and TRBJ2-3, the full variable domain reads SQTIHQWPATLVQPVGSPLSLECTVEGTSNPNLYWYRQAAGRGLQLLFYSVGIGQISSEVPQNLSASRPQDRQFILSSKKLLLSDSGFYLCAWSVTDTQYFGPGTRLTVL.

This clonotype was observed many times. The rearrangement links TRBV5-6 to TRBJ2-1, with D possibly matching TRBD1 (5 bases). V was trimmed by 1 base and J by 8 bases, leaving 19 bases between them. The CDR3 has 16 amino acids. Germline loops: CDR1 SGHDT, CDR2 YYEEEE. The CDR3 sequence: CASSLLGVPINYEQFF. The CDR3 nucleotides are TGTGCCAGCAGCTTGTTAGGGGTCCCCATTAATTATGAGCAGTTCTTC.

This clonotype was seen ten or more times. The V call is TRBV20-1, the J call TRBJ1-2; 8 bases fit TRBD1. The CDR3 runs 19 residues. Germline-derived CDR1 and CDR2 are DFQATT and SNEGSKA (reference sequence). The trim removed 4 bases at V and 4 bases at J, leaving 23 bases unmatched. CDR3 nucleotides: TGCAGTGCTATTACTATGACCCTTAAAACAGGGGGTTACTCCTATGGCTACACCTTC. Its protein product is CSAITMTLKTGGYSYGYTF.

This clonotype has at least ten counts. This sequence joins TRBV5-6 and TRBJ2-7, with D perhaps matching TRBD2 (6 bases). CDR1 is SGHDT and CDR2 is YYEEEE in the germline V gene. Trimming removed 4 bases from V and 0 bases from J, with 14 bases in between. This CDR3 contains 15 residues. Here the CDR3 DNA reads TGTGCCAGCAGCGTTGTTCGGGGGAACTCCTACGAGCAGTACTTC. This gives the protein CASSVVRGNSYEQYF. The full variable domain, completed using reference TRBV5-6 and TRBJ2-7, is DAGVTQSPTHLIKTRGQQVTLRCSPKSGHDTVSWYQQALGQGPQFIFQYYEEEERQRGNFPDRFSGHQFPNYSSELNVNALLLGDSALYLCASSVVRGNSYEQYFGPGTRLTVT.

This clonotype was counted at least ten times. V is TRBV11-2 and J is TRBJ2-3; no firm D call. CDR1 is SGHAT and CDR2 is FQNNGV in the germline V gene. The CDR3 totals 12 residues. V lost 1 base, J lost 6 bases, and 5 bases lay in between. This CDR3 reads CASSLGYDTQYF. In DNA, the CDR3 is TGTGCCAGCAGCTTAGGCTACGATACGCAGTATTTT. The whole variable domain, remainder taken from reference TRBV11-2 and TRBJ2-3, is EAGVAQSPRYKIIEKRQSVAFWCNPISGHATLYWYQQILGQGPKLLIQFQNNGVVDDSQLPKDRFSAERLKGVDSTLKIQPAKLEDSAVYLCASSLGYDTQYFGPGTRLTVL.

This clonotype was recorded many times. J is TRBJ2-4 and V is TRBV27; no clear D gene. CDR3 size: 13 residues. Deletions cut 0 bases from V and 9 bases from J, with 9 bases between. Germline values: CDR1 MNHEY, CDR2 SMNVEV (reference sequence). The CDR3 DNA sequence: TGTGCCAGCAGTTTATCGGTCAGGACCATTCAGTACTTC. Translated, it gives CASSLSVRTIQYF.

This clonotype came up many times. CDR3 DNA: TGTGCCAGCAGCTTAGCACAGGGGGCGTACAATGAGCAGTTCTTC. Translating it yields CASSLAQGAYNEQFF. The chain couples TRBV7-2 to TRBJ2-1, with 9 bases that match TRBD1. Per germline, CDR1 SGHTA and CDR2 FQGNSA. Unmatched junction bases numbered 1, after V lost 0 bases and J lost 4 bases. This CDR3 spans 15 amino acids.

The table lists this clonotype with many counts. The chain recombines TRBV20-1 with TRBJ2-3, with 8 bases lining up with TRBD2. V shed 2 bases and J 6 bases; nucleotides not matched to a gene: 4. The CDR3 sequence is 13 residues long. Germline values: CDR1 DFQATT, CDR2 SNEGSKA (reference sequence). Written as DNA, the CDR3 is TGCAGTGCTAGAAAAGCGGGGGAGGATACGCAGTATTTT. As protein: CSARKAGEDTQYF.

This clonotype was found many times. The V call is TRBV5-1, the J call TRBJ2-2; unclear D gene. The CDR3 is 16 amino acids. Trimming shortened V by 2 bases and J by 0 bases, and 11 bases separated the two germline ends. CDR1 and CDR2 from the germline V gene are SGHRS and YFSETQ. DNA of the CDR3: TGCGCCAGCAGCTTACAGACTTCAACGAACACCGGGGAGCTGTTTTTT. Translated: CASSLQTSTNTGELFF.

This clonotype showed up many times. The V call is TRBV20-1, the J call TRBJ1-2; TRBD1 agrees at 9 bases. Germline V lookup: CDR1 DFQATT, CDR2 SNEGSKA (reference sequence). The ends lost 3 bases at V and 4 bases at J; junction bases unmatched: 6. The CDR3 totals 14 residues. CDR3 in amino acids: CSARTGGQGYGYTF. The CDR3 nucleotides read TGCAGTGCTAGGACAGGGGGGCAGGGCTATGGCTACACCTTC.

At least ten counts were recorded for this clonotype. The rearrangement joins TRBV12-3 or TRBV12-4 to TRBJ1-5, with D perhaps matching TRBD1 (6 bases). The CDR3 is made up of 14 amino acids. V shed 6 bases and J shed 4 bases, with 13 bases lying between them. The CDR3 sequence is CASSPQGRNQPQHF. The CDR3 DNA reads TGTGCCAGCAGCCCACAGGGTAGAAATCAGCCCCAGCATTTT.

This clonotype was recorded at least ten times. The genes are TRBV29-1 and TRBJ1-4; D gene ambiguous. This CDR3 has 12 residues. V was clipped by 6 bases and J by 0 bases, with 5 bases between them. Germline V CDR1 and CDR2: SQVTM, ANQGSEA. The CDR3 DNA follows: TGCAGCGTCACTGCAACTAATGAAAAACTGTTTTTT. It encodes CSVTATNEKLFF. The full variable domain, completed using reference TRBV29-1 and TRBJ1-4, is SAVISQKPSRDICQRGTSLTIQCQVDSQVTMMFWYRQQPGQSLTLIATANQGSEATYESGFVIDKFPISRPNLTFSTLTVSNMSPEDSSIYLCSVTATNEKLFFGSGTQLSVL.

This clonotype was seen repeatedly, ten times or more. This chain uses TRBV24-1 with TRBJ2-1, with D maybe TRBD1 (6 bases). This CDR3 is 18 amino acids long. CDR1 is KGHDR, CDR2 SFDVKD, per germline. Trimming shortened V by 0 bases and J by 0 bases, and 14 bases separated the two germline ends. CDR3 DNA: TGTGCCACCAGTGATTTGACCGTGGACAGTAGCTCCTACAATGAGCAGTTCTTC. Protein product: CATSDLTVDSSSYNEQFF.